The next 20 T cell receptor beta chains were all read from a single sample in a study of beta chain features in type 1 diabetes. Overall study results and limits: When Type 1 diabetes patients were examined, their TCRB CDR3s proved moderately but significantly shorter in all four CD4+ subsets.

Investigators reverse transcribed all isolated RNA, so they sequenced expressed TCRB transcripts. Measured with immunoSEQ multiplex PCR; TCRdb has only the in-frame clones, and not every one. In the table there are some 370,000 clones, over 9% of which are singletons. These receptors have no known antigen. The sequencing sample was made of central memory CD4+ T cells from blood. The receptors here all came from a man aged 25 to 40 with type 1 diabetes.

This clone was counted only a few times. J is TRBJ2-1 and V is TRBV7-2, with D possibly TRBD2 on 6 matching bases. The length of the CDR3 is 15 residues. V lost 6 bases, J lost 5 bases, and 17 bases lay in between. Per the germline V gene, CDR1 is SGHTA and CDR2 is FQGNSA. In DNA, the CDR3 is TGTGCCAGCAGTAGCGAACGACTAGGCCACAATGAGCAGTTCTTC. Amino acids: CASSSERLGHNEQFF. Using reference TRBV7-2 and TRBJ2-1 for the parts outside the CDR3, the full variable domain is GAGVSQSPSNKVTEKGKDVELRCDPISGHTALYWYRQSLGQGLEFLIYFQGNSAPDKSGLPSDRFSAERTGGSVSTLTIQRTQQEDSAVYLCASSSERLGHNEQFFGPGTRLTVL.

The CDR3 sequence: CSADLGETQYF. CDR3 bases: TGCAGTGCGGACTTAGGGGAGACCCAGTACTTC. V and J are TRBV20-1 and TRBJ2-5; weak D call: TRBD2 (5 bases). From germline, CDR1 is DFQATT and CDR2 SNEGSKA (reference sequence). V was cut by 6 bases and J by 5 bases, with 10 bases left in between. The CDR3 has 11 amino acids.

This clone has more than one count but fewer than ten. The chain uses TRBV2 and TRBJ1-5; D is possibly TRBD1 (6 bases). This CDR3 comprises 14 residues. CDR1 and CDR2 (germline): SNHLY, FYNNEI. V lost 6 bases and J lost 4, with 13 bases in between. For the CDR3, the DNA is TGTGCCAGCAGCATGGGACAAGAAAATCAGCCCCAGCATTTT. It codes for CASSMGQENQPQHF.

This clone was recorded a few times. The chain combines TRBV6-6 with TRBJ1-5; no definite D call. Germline values: CDR1 MNHNY, CDR2 SVGAGI (reference sequence). V was trimmed by 6 bases and J by 4 bases, leaving 10 bases between them. This CDR3 comprises 13 residues. The CDR3 protein is CASRPFHNQPQHF. In nucleotides, the CDR3 is TGTGCCAGCAGGCCTTTTCATAATCAGCCCCAGCATTTT.

V usage is TRBV27 and J usage is TRBJ2-2; 9 bases line up with TRBD1. V trimming: 6 bases; J trimming: 6 bases; junction bases outside the gene matches: 2. This CDR3 is built from 13 residues. Germline assignment: CDR1 MNHEY and CDR2 SMNVEV (reference sequence). The CDR3 loop reads CASRWDRAGELFF. The CDR3 DNA reads as TGTGCCAGCAGATGGGACAGGGCCGGGGAGCTGTTTTTT.

This clone was counted between two and nine times. The genes are TRBV4-2 and TRBJ2-1; no definite D call. V lost 7 bases, J lost 3 bases, and 19 bases lay in between. CDR1 is LGHNA, CDR2 YNFKEQ, per germline. The CDR3 sequence is 16 residues long. CDR3 sequence: CASTRDPNGVYNEQFF. DNA of the CDR3: TGTGCCAGCACCCGAGACCCGAACGGAGTCTACAATGAGCAGTTCTTC.

CDR3 bases: TGCGCCAGCAGCCAAATGAGGCGTCAGGGAGGCGGGGAGCTGTTTTTT. This translates into CASSQMRRQGGGELFF. The chain has TRBV4-1 and TRBJ2-2, with a tentative D call TRBD2 (6 bases). The CDR3 sequence is 16 residues long. Trimming left V 2 bases short and J 7 bases short, with 17 bases between. Germline V gene sequence: CDR1 MGHRA, CDR2 YSYEKL.

This clone was seen only a few times. The chain joins TRBV4-1 to TRBJ2-5; the D gene could be TRBD1 or TRBD2 (5 bases each). The J call may not be correct, given that the DNA end is closer to TRBJ2-7. The V gene's germline CDR1 is MGHRA and CDR2 YSYEKL. The CDR3 contains 16 residues. The CDR3 bases are TGCGCCAGCAGCCAAGTTTCCGGGACGGGTACCTACGAGCAGTACTTC. This encodes CASSQVSGTGTYEQYF.

V is TRBV2 and J is TRBJ2-1; 8 bases agree with TRBD2. The CDR3 consists of 15 residues. Looked up from germline, CDR1 is SNHLY and CDR2 is FYNNEI. V shed 8 bases, J shed 0 bases, and the junction held 6 bases outside the gene matches. CDR3 amino acids: CASVDSGTSYNEQFF. CDR3 nucleotide sequence: TGTGCCAGCGTTGATAGCGGGACCTCCTACAATGAGCAGTTCTTC.

CDR3 in amino acids: CASSYNDRELYNEQFF. CDR3 DNA: TGTGCCAGCAGTTACAATGACAGGGAGCTCTACAATGAGCAGTTCTTC. The J gene is TRBJ2-1, the V gene TRBV6-6; 7 nucleotides line up with TRBD1. CDR1 and CDR2 from the germline V gene are MNHNY and SVGAGI (reference sequence). This CDR3 comprises 16 residues. Losses at the gene ends were 2 bases for V and 3 bases for J; bases not matched to a gene: 7.

The chain links TRBV30 to TRBJ2-2, with TRBD2 matching 14 bases. CDR3 size: 16 residues. Germline V gene lookup returns CDR1 GTSNPN and CDR2 SVGIG (reference sequence). V lost 3 bases and J lost 4; bases outside the gene matches: 4. The CDR3 reads CAWRGLAGVGTGELFF. CDR3 bases: TGTGCCTGGAGGGGACTAGCGGGAGTAGGCACCGGGGAGCTGTTTTTT.

This clone was seen repeatedly, ten times or more. The chain is built from TRBV19 and TRBJ2-7, with 8 nucleotides matching TRBD1. CDR1 is LNHDA, CDR2 SQIVND, per germline (reference sequence). The CDR3 length is 14 residues. V shed 5 bases, J shed 2 bases, and the junction held 5 bases outside the gene matches. The CDR3 bases are TGTGCCAGTAGTGGACAGGGATCGACCTACGAGCAGTACTTC. Protein sequence: CASSGQGSTYEQYF.

The chain combines TRBV9 with TRBJ2-2; TRBD2 might be the D (6 bases). The CDR3 runs 16 residues. Germline assignment: CDR1 SGDLS and CDR2 YYNGEE. Trimming pared 5 bases from V and 1 base from J, leaving 15 bases between. The chain's CDR3 is CASSRRGGLNTGELFF. Here the CDR3 DNA reads TGTGCCAGCAGTAGGCGGGGAGGCCTGAACACCGGGGAGCTGTTTTTT.

J is TRBJ2-1 and V is TRBV2; possibly TRBD1 for D (6 bases). The germline V gene encodes CDR1 SNHLY and CDR2 FYNNEI. V lost 3 bases and J 5 bases, leaving 11 bases between the germline ends. There are 14 residues in the CDR3. The CDR3 DNA is TGTGCCAGCAGTGATAGGGCAGGGGACAATGAGCAGTTCTTC. It codes for CASSDRAGDNEQFF. Full variable domain (missing parts from reference TRBV2 and TRBJ2-1): EPEVTQTPSHQVTQMGQEVILRCVPISNHLYFYWYRQILGQKVEFLVSFYNNEISEKSEIFDDQFSVERPDGSNFTLKIRSTKLEDSAMYFCASSDRAGDNEQFFGPGTRLTVL.

Many counts were recorded for this clone. This sequence joins TRBV14 and TRBJ2-2, with 7 bases fitting TRBD2. V was clipped by 6 bases and J by 6 bases; unmatched bases: 4. The CDR3 has 13 residues. The V gene's germline CDR1 is SGHDN and CDR2 FVKESK. DNA of the CDR3: TGTGCCAGCAGTCGTACTAGCGCCGGGGAGCTGTTTTTT. This encodes CASSRTSAGELFF.

This clone was detected only a few times. This chain links TRBV5-4 with TRBJ2-3; TRBD1 agrees at 8 bases. The CDR3 totals 14 residues. CDR1 is SGHNT and CDR2 is YYREEE in the germline V gene (reference sequence). The V gene end was trimmed by 4 bases and the J gene end by 4 bases; junction bases not matched to a gene: 5. CDR3 DNA sequence: TGTGCCAGCAGCCCGCGGACAGGGTCAGATACGCAGTATTTT. It translates to CASSPRTGSDTQYF.

The V call is TRBV30, the J call TRBJ1-3, with D tentatively TRBD1 (5 bases). Germline lookup yields CDR1 GTSNPN and CDR2 SVGIG (reference sequence). V shed 1 base and J shed 0 bases, with 13 bases lying between them. The CDR3 is 16 amino acids. CDR3 in DNA: TGTGCCTGGAGTGGGAAGGGGCCGCACTCTGGAAACACCATATATTTT. It is translated as CAWSGKGPHSGNTIYF.

The gene calls are TRBV5-1 and TRBJ2-5; TRBD2 might be the D (5 bases). Near its end, the DNA agrees better with TRBJ2-7, so the J call may be wrong. CDR3 length: 14 residues. The germline gives CDR1 SGHRS, CDR2 YFSETQ. The CDR3 sequence: CASRRAAGIYEQYF. CDR3 DNA sequence: TGCGCCAGCAGAAGAGCGGCCGGGATCTACGAGCAGTACTTC.

The chain has TRBV7-9 and TRBJ2-5; 7 positions agree with TRBD1. Losses at the gene ends were 2 bases for V and 5 bases for J; bases not matched to a gene: 8. CDR1 and CDR2 from the germline V gene are SEHNR and FQNEAQ (reference sequence). CDR3 length: 15 residues. The CDR3 DNA follows: TGTGCCAGCAGCTTAAACGGACAGGACGGCGAGACCCAGTACTTC. Translation gives CASSLNGQDGETQYF.

Comments on this clone: Distinct nucleotide sequences in the sample also encode this CDR3. The gene calls are TRBV5-6 and TRBJ2-3; tentative D call: TRBD2 (6 bases). Germline V gene lookup returns CDR1 SGHDT and CDR2 YYEEEE. V was clipped by 2 bases and J by 0 bases, with 7 bases between them. CDR3 length: 14 amino acids. The CDR3 protein is CASSLGTSTDTQYF. CDR3 in DNA: TGTGCCAGCAGCTTAGGGACTAGCACAGATACGCAGTATTTT.